The rows below give T cell receptor beta chains drawn from one sample of a study of T-cell reconstitution after alpha-beta-depleted transplantation in children. TCRdb re-analysed the PCR reads in MiXCR, keeping a single row per CDR3 protein. The sample has around 600,000 distinct CDR3 sequences, roughly a tenth seen once. The sample consisted of PBMCs from the stem cell graft donor, taken from the stem cell graft. These receptor sequences come from a human donor who donated a stem cell graft to a child with acute myeloid leukemia. CDR3s include the opening cysteine and the closing phenylalanine or tryptophan. D genes are given only for firm matches. Rows give clone size only sometimes, using once, few, many, or a class for an expanded clone.

V,size,D,J,CDR3,DNA
TRBV12-3/TRBV12-4,few,.,TRBJ1-2,CASSSAATGGYTF,TGTGCCAGCAGTTCAGCAGCGACCGGAGGCTACACCTTC
TRBV5-1,.,TRBD1,TRBJ2-6,CASSGGTGSAGANVLTF,TGCGCCAGCAGCGGAGGGACAGGGTCCGCTGGGGCCAACGTCCTGACTTTC
TRBV6-1,many,TRBD2,TRBJ2-1,CASSITTSGSYNEQFF,TGTGCCAGCAGTATTACGACTAGCGGCTCCTACAATGAGCAGTTCTTC
TRBV6-2/TRBV6-3,.,TRBD1,TRBJ2-1,CASRKPLSGQGSDEQFF,TGTGCCAGCAGGAAACCACTATCGGGACAGGGTAGCGATGAGCAGTTCTTC
TRBV3-1,.,.,TRBJ2-6,CARCFRTSKLLGANVLTF,TGTGCCCGCTGTTTCCGGACTTCGAAGCTTCTTGGGGCCAACGTCCTGACTTTC
TRBV12-3/TRBV12-4,few,TRBD1,TRBJ2-7,CASRKQGAMPYEQYF,TGTGCCAGCAGGAAGCAGGGGGCGATGCCCTACGAGCAGTACTTC
TRBV18,many,TRBD1,TRBJ2-7,CASSPFGTDTYEQYF,TGTGCCAGCTCACCATTCGGGACAGACACCTACGAGCAGTACTTC
TRBV29-1,many,.,TRBJ2-7,CSARDGSSYEQYF,TGCAGCGCACGGGACGGCAGCTCCTACGAGCAGTACTTC
TRBV6-2/TRBV6-3,few,.,TRBJ2-7,CASSYLRSSYEQYF,TGTGCCAGCAGTTACTTGCGGAGCTCCTACGAGCAGTACTTC
TRBV6-5,many,TRBD2,TRBJ2-1,CASSYSTSGEQFF,TGTGCCAGCAGTTACTCGACTAGCGGTGAGCAGTTCTTC
TRBV2,.,TRBD2,TRBJ2-1,CASILMTSGSVNEQFF,TGTGCCAGCATCCTCATGACTAGCGGGAGTGTCAATGAGCAGTTCTTC
TRBV5-5,many,TRBD1,TRBJ2-7,CASSSTTGGTYEQYF,TGTGCCAGCAGCTCGACGACAGGGGGCACCTACGAGCAGTACTTC
TRBV4-3,many,TRBD2,TRBJ2-1,CASSQTPGGDEQFF,TGCGCCAGCAGCCAAACCCCTGGGGGGGATGAGCAGTTCTTC
TRBV18,.,TRBD1,TRBJ1-1,CASGTATNTEAFF,TGTGCCAGCGGGACAGCGACGAACACTGAAGCTTTCTTT
TRBV27,few,.,TRBJ2-1,CASRGRVRLYNEQFF,TGTGCCAGCAGGGGCAGGGTTCGGTTGTACAATGAGCAGTTCTTC
TRBV10-3,many,.,TRBJ2-2,CAISETSAIGELFF,TGTGCCATCAGTGAAACCTCGGCAATCGGGGAGCTGTTTTTT
TRBV3-1,few,.,TRBJ1-2,CASSQWAGTNYGYTF,TGTGCCAGCAGCCAATGGGCAGGGACCAACTATGGCTACACCTTC
TRBV5-1,few,TRBD2,TRBJ2-7,CASSPERGNEQYF,TGCGCCAGCAGCCCGGAGCGGGGAAACGAGCAGTACTTC
TRBV6-6,.,.,TRBJ2-3,CASGPAADTQYF,TGTGCCAGTGGGCCAGCGGCGGATACGCAGTATTTT
TRBV4-2,few,TRBD2,TRBJ2-1,CASSQDRPRTSGRSYNEQFF,TGTGCCAGCAGCCAAGATAGGCCCCGGACTAGCGGGAGATCTTACAATGAGCAGTTCTTC
TRBV5-1,many,TRBD1,TRBJ2-2,CASSSYGTGGYTGELFF,TGCGCCAGCAGCTCCTACGGCACAGGGGGCTACACCGGGGAGCTGTTTTTT
TRBV12-3/TRBV12-4,few,.,TRBJ1-4,CASRIQTGPGKLFF,TGTGCCAGCCGAATCCAAACTGGCCCCGGGAAACTGTTTTTT
TRBV6-1,many,TRBD2,TRBJ2-2,CASSIAGGRNGELFF,TGTGCCAGCAGCATAGCGGGAGGGCGGAACGGGGAGCTGTTTTTT
TRBV12-3/TRBV12-4,few,.,TRBJ2-3,CASRRLADTQYF,TGTGCCAGCAGAAGACTGGCAGATACGCAGTATTTT
TRBV20-1,.,.,TRBJ2-2,CSAENRQNTGELFF,TGCAGTGCAGAAAATCGACAGAACACCGGGGAGCTGTTTTTT
TRBV20-1,many,.,TRBJ2-1,CSAGSSYNEQFF,TGCAGTGCTGGTAGCTCCTACAATGAGCAGTTCTTC
TRBV5-1,.,TRBD1,TRBJ2-5,CASSYSSGTGGQETQYF,TGCGCCAGCAGCTACTCATCCGGGACAGGGGGGCAAGAGACCCAGTACTTC
TRBV6-5,.,.,TRBJ1-6,CASSYERSGPLHF,TGTGCCAGCAGTTACGAGCGTAGCGGACCCCTCCACTTT
TRBV6-6,many,TRBD1,TRBJ2-2,CASGQGLAGELFF,TGTGCCAGCGGACAGGGTTTGGCCGGGGAGCTGTTTTTT
TRBV6-1,few,.,TRBJ2-5,CASSEVTETQYF,TGTGCCAGCAGTGAAGTAACAGAGACCCAGTACTTC
TRBV5-6,.,.,TRBJ2-5,CASSRRGDYQETQYF,TGTGCCAGCAGCCGCCGTGGGGACTACCAAGAGACCCAGTACTTC
TRBV28,.,TRBD2,TRBJ2-3,CASSYDRGGLAGGTDTQYF,TGTGCCAGCAGCTACGACAGGGGGGGACTAGCGGGGGGCACAGATACGCAGTATTTT
TRBV12-3/TRBV12-4,few,.,TRBJ2-2,CASSFVRLARNTGELFF,TGTGCCAGCAGTTTTGTAAGGCTAGCGAGGAACACCGGGGAGCTGTTTTTT
TRBV27,.,.,TRBJ2-7,CASSTQFRAGSLYEQYF,TGTGCCAGCAGCACTCAATTCAGGGCCGGGAGTCTCTACGAGCAGTACTTC
TRBV2,few,.,TRBJ2-1,CASSGIAVLNEQFF,TGTGCCAGCAGTGGGATAGCGGTTTTAAATGAGCAGTTCTTC
TRBV10-3,few,.,TRBJ2-3,CAISDQADTQYF,TGTGCCATCAGTGACCAGGCAGATACGCAGTATTTT
TRBV9,many,.,TRBJ2-1,CASSVEGWSNEQFF,TGTGCCAGCAGCGTAGAGGGCTGGAGCAATGAGCAGTTCTTC
TRBV3-1,.,TRBD2,TRBJ2-7,CASSQVLAGVGEQYF,TGTGCCAGCAGCCAAGTACTAGCGGGAGTAGGGGAGCAGTACTTC
TRBV6-5,many,.,TRBJ1-3,CASSYSAGAGNTIYF,TGTGCCAGCAGTTACTCGGCGGGGGCTGGAAACACCATATATTTT
TRBV19,many,TRBD1,TRBJ2-7,CASSTGQGRYYEQYF,TGTGCCAGTAGTACCGGACAGGGTCGATACTACGAGCAGTACTTC